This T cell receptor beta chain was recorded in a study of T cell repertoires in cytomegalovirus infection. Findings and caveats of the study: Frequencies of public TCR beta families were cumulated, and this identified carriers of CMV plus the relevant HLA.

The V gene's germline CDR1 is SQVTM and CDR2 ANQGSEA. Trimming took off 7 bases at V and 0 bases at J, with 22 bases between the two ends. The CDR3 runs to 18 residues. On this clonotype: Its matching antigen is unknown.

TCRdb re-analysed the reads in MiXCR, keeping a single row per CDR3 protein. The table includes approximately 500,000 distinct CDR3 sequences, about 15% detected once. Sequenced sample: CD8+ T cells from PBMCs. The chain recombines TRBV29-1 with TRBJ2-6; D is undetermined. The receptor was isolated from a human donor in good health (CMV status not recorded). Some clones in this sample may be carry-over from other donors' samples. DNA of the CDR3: TGCAGCGCCATAACCCCCAGGTTACCGGTCTCTGGGGCCAACGTCCTGACTTTC. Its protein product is CSAITPRLPVSGANVLTF.